This T cell receptor beta chain was sequenced for a study of metastatic and nonmetastatic thyroid tumors. Study-level results: As reported, TCR beta diversity in blood and tumor was significantly higher in malignant thyroid tumors than in benign nodules.

Among the patients, none had received any treatment before thyroid surgery. The ends were cut back, 0 bases at V and 6 bases at J, with 24 bases in the middle. Germline V CDR1 and CDR2: MGHRA, YSYEKL. The CDR3 spans 19 residues. Per the original data handling: The study took CDR3 differences across clinicopathological groups and made a distant-metastasis classifier for papillary thyroid cancer from them. Using MiXCR, TCRdb reanalyzed the PCR reads. The V and J calls and clone size come from TCRdb's table, not from the authors' own analysis. The sample gives roughly 40,000 clones, around 10% of which show up once; around 9% is in the top ten. With respect to this clone: Its antigen is not known.

The sample consisted of blood. This receptor was identified in a male donor with papillary thyroid cancer or a benign thyroid nodule (not recorded which). Some clones in this sample may be carry-over from other donors' samples. The rearrangement joins TRBV4-1 to TRBJ1-5; weak D call: TRBD1 (5 bases). For the CDR3, the DNA is TGCGCCAGCAGCCAAGATAGGTGGACCGGGAAAGGGGTTACTCAGCCCCAGCATTTT. Its protein product is CASSQDRWTGKGVTQPQHF.